Each of the 24 T cell receptor beta chains below was sequenced from the same sample in a study of T cell repertoires in cytomegalovirus infection. TCRdb reprocessed the reads via MiXCR and lists one record per CDR3 protein. Here the sample spans some 480,000 distinct CDR3 sequences, 33% being singletons. These receptors have no known antigen. Source: cultured PBMCs, taken from culture after CMV antigen stimulation. The receptor source for this set is a human donor in good health (CMV status not recorded). Some clones in this sample may be carry-over from other donors' samples.

This clonotype was seen a few times. The chain carries TRBV5-6 and TRBJ2-7; D perhaps matches TRBD2 (6 bases). CDR3 length: 14 amino acids. The ends were cut back, 0 bases at V and 3 bases at J, with 10 bases in the middle. The germline V gene encodes CDR1 SGHDT and CDR2 YYEEEE. CDR3 amino acids: CASSLEGLDYEQYF. In DNA, the CDR3 is TGTGCCAGCAGCTTGGAGGGACTGGACTACGAGCAGTACTTC.

The gene calls are TRBV7-2 and TRBJ2-7; D not resolved. Germline V gives CDR1 SGHTA, CDR2 FQGNSA. With 1 base removed from V and 0 bases from J, the gap between germline ends came to 7 bases. The CDR3 runs to 14 residues. In nucleotides, the CDR3 is TGTGCCAGCAGCTTAGAAGTCCACTCCTACGAGCAGTACTTC. The encoded protein is CASSLEVHSYEQYF.

This clonotype turned up a few times. The V call is TRBV7-2, the J call TRBJ2-6; weak D call: TRBD1 (5 bases). Trimming pared 5 bases from V and 3 bases from J, leaving 20 bases between. CDR1 and CDR2 (germline): SGHTA, FQGNSA. There are 18 residues in the CDR3. Written as DNA, the CDR3 is TGTGCCAGCAGCCCCCCAGGCCCGGCAGGGCTTGGGGCCAACGTCCTGACTTTC. The encoded protein is CASSPPGPAGLGANVLTF.

The chain joins TRBV7-9 to TRBJ2-3, with 10 bases identical to TRBD1. The CDR3 is 17 amino acids. Trimming cost V 5 bases and J 4 bases; bases outside gene matches: 12. Germline values: CDR1 SEHNR, CDR2 FQNEAQ (reference sequence). The CDR3 loop is CASSVTGRDRGPDTQYF. The CDR3 nucleotides are TGTGCCAGCAGCGTAACAGGCCGGGACAGGGGACCAGATACGCAGTATTTT.

This chain uses TRBV4-3 with TRBJ1-6; D is possibly TRBD1 (6 bases). This CDR3 region has 15 residues. The ends were cut back, 5 bases at V and 7 bases at J, with 15 bases in the middle. Germline CDR1 LGHNA, CDR2 YSLEER. CDR3 nucleotide sequence: TGCGCCAGCAGCTCGAGGGGCGGGGGCAATTCACCCCTCCACTTT. Protein sequence: CASSSRGGGNSPLHF.

This clonotype was seen only a few times. This rearrangement joins TRBV12-3 or TRBV12-4 to TRBJ1-2; D might be TRBD1 (6 bases). Trimming took 6 bases from V and 8 from J, leaving 22 bases between them. This CDR3 spans 15 amino acids. In nucleotides, the CDR3 is TGTGCCAGCAGCCTAGGGTGGGAGGGGGGCCGAGGCTACACCTTC. Translation: CASSLGWEGGRGYTF.

There are a few counts of this clonotype. The CDR3 sequence: CASSLILGSYEQYF. The CDR3 DNA reads TGTGCCAGCAGCTTAATTCTAGGATCCTACGAGCAGTACTTC. The chain employs TRBV7-2 and TRBJ2-7, with no clear D. Germline CDR1 reads SGHTA; CDR2 reads FQGNSA. With 2 bases removed from V and 1 base from J, the gap between germline ends came to 9 bases. The CDR3 contains 14 residues.

This clonotype has a handful of counts. The chain links TRBV12-3 or TRBV12-4 to TRBJ1-2, with unresolved D. This CDR3 is 14 amino acids long. The germline V and J ends were trimmed by 3 bases and 7 bases, with 15 bases remaining between them. This chain's CDR3 is CASSLGVDFSGYTF. CDR3 nucleotides: TGTGCCAGCAGTTTGGGCGTGGACTTTTCTGGCTACACCTTC.

The chain recombines TRBV12-3 or TRBV12-4 with TRBJ1-2; 11 nucleotides align to TRBD1. The CDR3 consists of 16 residues. V shed 4 bases, J shed 4 bases, and the junction held 8 bases outside the gene matches. CDR3 region: CASSSGQGGASYGYTF. The CDR3 DNA reads as TGTGCCAGCAGTTCGGGACAGGGGGGAGCAAGCTATGGCTACACCTTC.

The chain carries TRBV4-2 and TRBJ2-1; no reliable D call. V was clipped by 3 bases and J by 4 bases, with 10 bases between them. The CDR3 is made up of 14 amino acids. The germline CDR1 and CDR2 sequences are LGHNA and YNFKEQ. This CDR3 reads CASSHRTAYNEQFF. The CDR3 DNA is TGTGCCAGCAGCCATAGGACCGCTTACAATGAGCAGTTCTTC.

In this sample, this clonotype is medium-sized. This chain joins TRBV7-2 and TRBJ1-2, with D unresolved. From germline, CDR1 is SGHTA and CDR2 FQGNSA. V lost 2 bases to trimming and J lost 4 bases, with 5 bases between them. The CDR3 contains 12 residues. In DNA, the CDR3 is TGTGCCAGCAGCTTAAATGGCTATGGCTACACCTTC. As protein: CASSLNGYGYTF.

This clonotype has a handful of counts. The V call is TRBV20-1, the J call TRBJ2-1, with TRBD2 matching over 9 bases. V shed 5 bases, J shed 5 bases, and the junction held 7 bases outside the gene matches. This CDR3 region has 14 residues. The V gene's germline CDR1 is DFQATT and CDR2 SNEGSKA (reference sequence). DNA for the CDR3: TGCAGTGCTTTTAGCGGGAGAGGTCACAATGAGCAGTTCTTC. Protein: CSAFSGRGHNEQFF.

This clonotype was seen ten or more times. V gene TRBV12-3 or TRBV12-4 combines with J gene TRBJ2-1, with 7 bases fitting TRBD1. Trimming cost V 6 bases and J 8 bases; bases outside gene matches: 4. The CDR3 is 12 amino acids. CDR3 DNA sequence: TGTGCCAGCAGGAGACAGGGCGATGAGCAGTTCTTC. Translated: CASRRQGDEQFF.

This clonotype appeared a few times. The chain couples TRBV7-2 to TRBJ2-3; D is unclear. Per the germline V gene, CDR1 is SGHTA and CDR2 is FQGNSA. The CDR3 has 13 residues. The germline V and J ends were trimmed by 3 bases and 4 bases, with 8 bases remaining between them. CDR3 sequence: CASSFNSPDTQYF. The CDR3 nucleotides read TGTGCCAGCAGCTTCAATAGCCCAGATACGCAGTATTTT.

The chain employs TRBV4-1 and TRBJ1-1, with no clear D. The CDR3 has 15 amino acids. V was trimmed by 0 bases and J by 9 bases, leaving 17 bases between them. Germline V gives CDR1 MGHRA, CDR2 YSYEKL. The CDR3 DNA reads TGCGCCAGCAGCCAAGATCGCAACGGACGAGCTAAAGCTTTCTTT. Amino acid sequence: CASSQDRNGRAKAFF.

The chain joins TRBV12-3 or TRBV12-4 to TRBJ1-1; the D gene is possibly TRBD1 (6 bases). The CDR3 covers 15 residues. The V end lost 4 bases, the J end lost 0 bases, and 12 bases lay between the germline ends. In DNA, the CDR3 is TGTGCCAGCAGTTCCCCGGACAGTTTGAACACTGAAGCTTTCTTT. It codes for CASSSPDSLNTEAFF.

This clonotype was observed at least ten times. The chain recombines TRBV7-2 with TRBJ2-1; TRBD2 aligns across 7 bases. Germline values: CDR1 SGHTA, CDR2 FQGNSA. The CDR3 extends over 15 amino acids. V lost 0 bases and J lost 3; bases outside the gene matches: 2. The CDR3 nucleotides read TGTGCCAGCAGCTTAGCCCGCGGGAGCTACAATGAGCAGTTCTTC. Its protein is CASSLARGSYNEQFF.

This CDR3 is CASSLSLAGGRETQYF. The CDR3, as DNA: TGTGCCAGCAGCTTATCACTAGCGGGAGGGCGGGAGACCCAGTACTTC. The J gene is TRBJ2-5, the V gene TRBV7-2; 13 positions match TRBD2. The V gene's germline CDR1 is SGHTA and CDR2 FQGNSA. After removal of 2 bases from V and 5 bases from J, the junction contained 5 bases not matched to a gene. The CDR3 loop spans 16 amino acids.

This chain uses TRBV12-3 or TRBV12-4 with TRBJ1-1, with 8 bases lining up with TRBD1. CDR3 length: 15 residues. Trimming at V came to 5 bases and at J to 1 base, leaving 6 bases not matched to a gene. The CDR3 is CASSTGQGGNTEAFF. CDR3 bases: TGTGCCAGCAGTACCGGACAGGGCGGGAACACTGAAGCTTTCTTT.

The chain recombines TRBV20-1 with TRBJ1-5; no definite D call. Trimming took 4 bases from V and 3 from J, leaving 13 bases between them. The CDR3 extends over 14 amino acids. Germline lookup yields CDR1 DFQATT and CDR2 SNEGSKA (reference sequence). CDR3 nucleotides: TGCAGTGCTAACCTCGGAGTATTCAATCAGCCCCAGCATTTT. Residues: CSANLGVFNQPQHF.

The J gene is TRBJ1-5, the V gene TRBV30; no definite D call. Germline V gene data show CDR1 as GTSNPN and CDR2 as SVGIG (reference sequence). Trimming took off 0 bases at V and 6 bases at J, with 9 bases between the two ends. The CDR3 is 13 residues long. CDR3 loop: CAWSVLMGQPQHF. CDR3 DNA sequence: TGTGCCTGGAGTGTCTTGATGGGTCAGCCCCAGCATTTT.

This clonotype was detected many times. The V and J genes are TRBV7-9 and TRBJ1-1; tentatively, D is TRBD1 (5 bases). The germline CDR1 and CDR2 sequences are SEHNR and FQNEAQ (reference sequence). The CDR3 extends over 12 amino acids. The V gene lost 5 bases and the J gene lost 11 bases, with 15 bases spanning the gap. The CDR3 spells CASSPGRQGAFF. In DNA form, the CDR3 reads TGTGCCAGCAGCCCTGGTCGCCAGGGCGCTTTCTTT. The variable domain in full, with the rest retrieved from reference TRBV7-9 and TRBJ1-1, is DTGVSQNPRHKITKRGQNVTFRCDPISEHNRLYWYRQTLGQGPEFLTYFQNEAQLEKSRLLSDRFSAERPKGSFSTLEIQRTEQGDSAMYLCASSPGRQGAFFGQGTRLTVV.

The sample holds a few counts of this clonotype. This chain joins TRBV28 and TRBJ2-5; D perhaps matches TRBD1 (5 bases). CDR3 length: 16 residues. Trimming took off 7 bases at V and 3 bases at J, with 21 bases between the two ends. Germline assignment: CDR1 MDHEN and CDR2 SYDVKM. Here the CDR3 reads CASIPGLGTTEETQYF. In DNA, the CDR3 is TGTGCCAGCATACCAGGGCTGGGAACCACCGAAGAGACCCAGTACTTC.

V usage is TRBV6-5 and J usage is TRBJ2-3; D unresolved. Germline loops: CDR1 MNHEY, CDR2 SVGAGI. CDR3 length: 15 amino acids. Trimming cost V 2 bases and J 3 bases, with 12 bases left between them. The CDR3 loop is CASSYGSLPTDTQYF. The DNA of the CDR3 is TGTGCCAGCAGTTACGGGTCCCTTCCAACAGATACGCAGTATTTT.